The T cell receptor (beta chain) described here comes from a study of graft-versus-host responses after intestinal transplantation. With respect to this clone: Its cognate antigen is unknown.

Sequenced by immunoSEQ multiplex PCR; TCRdb stores in-frame clones only, minus some. The repertoire consists of about 90,000 clones, with roughly 91% occurring once and the leading ten covering around 1.1%. Study results and caveats: Circulating GvH clones peaking coincided with falling HvG clones soon after transplant.

The sample here was unstimulated CD8+ T cells sorted from spleen or lymph node cells, taken before transplant. The receptor was derived from a human donor who was the organ donor for an intestinal transplant.

The CDR3 DNA follows: TGCGCCAGCAGCCAGAAGAGGGGGCAGGTTGATGGAGCTTTCTTT. It specifies CASSQKRGQVDGAFF. The V call is TRBV4-1, the J call TRBJ1-1; TRBD1 aligns across 7 bases. Germline CDR1 and CDR2: MGHRA and YSYEKL. The CDR3 totals 15 residues. V trimming: 3 bases; J trimming: 10 bases; junction bases outside the gene matches: 14.